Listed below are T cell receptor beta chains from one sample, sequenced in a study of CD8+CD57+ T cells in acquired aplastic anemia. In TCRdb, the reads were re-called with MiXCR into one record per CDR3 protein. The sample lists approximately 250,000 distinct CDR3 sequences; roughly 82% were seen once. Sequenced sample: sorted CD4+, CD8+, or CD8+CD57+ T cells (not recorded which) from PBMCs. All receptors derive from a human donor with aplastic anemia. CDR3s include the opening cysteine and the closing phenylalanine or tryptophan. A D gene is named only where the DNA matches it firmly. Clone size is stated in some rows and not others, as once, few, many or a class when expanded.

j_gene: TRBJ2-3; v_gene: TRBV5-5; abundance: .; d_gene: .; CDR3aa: CASSHTGTDTQYF; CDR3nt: TGCGCCAGCAGCCATACAGGGACAGATACGCAGTATTTT
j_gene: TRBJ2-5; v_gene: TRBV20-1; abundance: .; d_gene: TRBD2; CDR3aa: CSAGIAGEAETQYF; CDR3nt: TGCAGTGCGGGTATAGCGGGAGAGGCGGAGACCCAGTACTTC
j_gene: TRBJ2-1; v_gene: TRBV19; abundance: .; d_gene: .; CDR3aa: CASSSLNPGVGDAQYF; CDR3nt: TGTGCCAGTAGCTCACTTAATCCGGGGGTGGGAGATGCGCAGTATTTC
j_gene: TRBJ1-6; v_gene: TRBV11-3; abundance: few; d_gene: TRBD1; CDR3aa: CASSLGLTGRSPLHF; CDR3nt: TGTGCCAGCAGCTTGGGTCTGACAGGGCGATCCCCCCTCCACTTT
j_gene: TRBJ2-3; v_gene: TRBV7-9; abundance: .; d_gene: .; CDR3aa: CASSSAQGAYEQYF; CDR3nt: TGTGCCAGCAGCTCCGCGCAGGGTGCATACGAGCAGTACTTT
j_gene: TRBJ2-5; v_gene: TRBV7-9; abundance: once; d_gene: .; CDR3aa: CAGQKNRETQYF; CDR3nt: TGTGCCGGACAGAAAAACCGGGAGACCCAGTACTTC
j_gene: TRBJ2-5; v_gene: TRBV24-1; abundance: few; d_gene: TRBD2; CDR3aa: CATSDSGLAVEAQYF; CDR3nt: TGTGCCACCAGTGACTCCGGACTAGCAGTGGAGGCCCAGTACTTC
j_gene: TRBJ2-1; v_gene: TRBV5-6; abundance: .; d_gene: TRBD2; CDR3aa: CASSLEGLVYNEQFF; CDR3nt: TGTGCCAGCAGCTTGGAGGGACTAGTCTACAATGAGCAGTTCTTC
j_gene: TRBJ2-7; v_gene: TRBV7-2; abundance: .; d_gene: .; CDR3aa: CASSIHPGGYALSF; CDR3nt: TGTGCCAGCAGCATTCATCCAGGCGGGTACGCGCTTTCCTTC
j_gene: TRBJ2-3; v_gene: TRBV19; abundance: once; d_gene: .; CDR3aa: CASSPSWWSTDTQYF; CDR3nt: TGTGCCAGTAGCCCATCTTGGTGGTCGACAGATACGCAGTATTTT
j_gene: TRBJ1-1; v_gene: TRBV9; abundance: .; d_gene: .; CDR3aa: CASSEDVPILAFF; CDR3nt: TGTGCCAGCAGCGAAGACGTTCCGATACTGGCTTTCTTT
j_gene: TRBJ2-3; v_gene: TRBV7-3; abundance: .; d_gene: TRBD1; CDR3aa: CASIGQGRWANEQYF; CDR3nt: TGTGCCAGCATCGGACAGGGGCGCTGGGCCAATGAGCAGTATTTT
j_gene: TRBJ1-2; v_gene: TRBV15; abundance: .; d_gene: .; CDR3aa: CATSRGSEQERDGLVYGYTF; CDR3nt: TGTGCCACCAGCAGAGGCAGCGAGCAAGAGAGGGACGGGCTCGTATATGGCTACACCTTC
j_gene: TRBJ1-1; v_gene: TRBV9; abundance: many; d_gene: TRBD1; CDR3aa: CASSATGTGNTEAFF; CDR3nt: TGTGCCAGCAGCGCAACCGGGACAGGGAACACTGAAGCTTTCTTT
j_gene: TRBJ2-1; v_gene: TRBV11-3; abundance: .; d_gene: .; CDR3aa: CASSLMGRNEQFF; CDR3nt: TGTGCCAGCAGCTTAATGGGGCGGAATGAGCAGTTCTTC
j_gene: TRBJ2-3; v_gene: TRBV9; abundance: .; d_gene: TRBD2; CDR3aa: CAGSGASDTQYF; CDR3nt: TGTGCCGGCAGCGGGGCGTCAGATACGCAGTATTTT
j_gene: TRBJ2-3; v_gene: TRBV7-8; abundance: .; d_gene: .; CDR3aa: CASSLAGGPFAQSQYF; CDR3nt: TGTGCCAGCAGCTTAGCGGGAGGTCCCTTTGCGCAGTCTCAGTATTTT
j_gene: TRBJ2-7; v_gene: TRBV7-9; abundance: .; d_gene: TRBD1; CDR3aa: CASSLTGGKEQYF; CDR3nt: TGTGCCAGCAGCTTAACAGGGGGCAAGGAGCAGTACTTC
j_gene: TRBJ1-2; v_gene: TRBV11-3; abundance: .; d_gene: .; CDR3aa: CASSTTGSADYGYTF; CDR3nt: TGTGCCAGCAGTACCACCGGAAGCGCCGACTATGGCTACACCTTC
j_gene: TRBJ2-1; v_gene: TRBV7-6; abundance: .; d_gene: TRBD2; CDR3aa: CASTLGRVYNEQFF; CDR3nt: TGTGCCAGCACCCTAGGGAGGGTCTACAATGAGCAGTTCTTC
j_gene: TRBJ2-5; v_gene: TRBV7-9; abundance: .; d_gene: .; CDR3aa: CAGKCERGSEYF; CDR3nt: TGTGCCGGCAAGTGTGAAAGGGGGAGCGAGTACTTC
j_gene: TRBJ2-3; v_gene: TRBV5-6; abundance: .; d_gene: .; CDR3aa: CASSSERDPDTQYF; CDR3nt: TGTGCCAGCAGCTCGGAGAGGGACCCCGATACGCAGTATTTT
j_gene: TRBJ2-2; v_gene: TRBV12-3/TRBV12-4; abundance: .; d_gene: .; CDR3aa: CASSYLPGELFF; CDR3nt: TGTGCCAGCAGCTACTTACCTGGGGAGCTGTTTTTT
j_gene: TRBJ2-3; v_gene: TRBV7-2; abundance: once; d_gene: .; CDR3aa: CASSPGPERYF; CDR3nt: TGTGCCAGCAGCCCGGGACCAGAACGGTATTTT
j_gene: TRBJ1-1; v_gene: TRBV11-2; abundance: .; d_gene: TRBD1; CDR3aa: CASSRQGANTEAFF; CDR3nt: TGTGCCAGCAGCCGACAGGGCGCGAACACTGAAGCTTTCTTT
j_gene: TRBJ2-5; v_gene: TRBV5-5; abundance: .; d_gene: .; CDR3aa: CASSSSRETRYF; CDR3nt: TGTGCCAGCAGCTCCTCACGGGAGACCCGGTACTTC
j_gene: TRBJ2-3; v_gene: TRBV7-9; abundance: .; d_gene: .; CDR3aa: CASGDGGRDAQHFF; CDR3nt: TGTGCCAGCGGGGACGGGGGCAGAGATGCGCAGCATTTTTTT
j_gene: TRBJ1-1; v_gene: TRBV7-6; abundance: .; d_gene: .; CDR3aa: CASSPIVRSEAFF; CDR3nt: TGTGCCAGCAGCCCCATTGTCCGGAGTGAAGCTTTCTTT
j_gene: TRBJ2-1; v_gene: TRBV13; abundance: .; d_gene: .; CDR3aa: CASSSYQNSYNEQFF; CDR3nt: TGTGCCAGCAGCTCCTACCAGAACTCCTACAATGAGCAGTTCTTC
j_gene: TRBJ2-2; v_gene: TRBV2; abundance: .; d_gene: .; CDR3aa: CASSVRGITGELFF; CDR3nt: TGTGCCAGCAGTGTAAGGGGGATCACCGGGGAGCTGTTTTTT
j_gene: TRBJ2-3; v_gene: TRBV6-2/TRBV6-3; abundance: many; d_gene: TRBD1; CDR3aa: CASSYGGTGVDTQYF; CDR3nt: TGTGCCAGCAGTTACGGGGGGACAGGAGTCGATACGCAGTATTTT
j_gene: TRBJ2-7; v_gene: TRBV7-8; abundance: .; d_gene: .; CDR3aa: CASSCAGRAYAQYF; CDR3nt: TGTGCCAGCAGCTGCGCGGGCCGTGCCTACGCGCAGTACTTC
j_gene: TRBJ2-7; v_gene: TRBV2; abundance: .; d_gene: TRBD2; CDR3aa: CASSSLSTSCYYGYF; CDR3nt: TGTGCCAGCAGCTCACTTTCGACTAGCTGCTACTATGGGTACTTC
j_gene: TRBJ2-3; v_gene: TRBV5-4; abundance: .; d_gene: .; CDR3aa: CASSFTSDRAGTDTQYF; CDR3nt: TGTGCCAGCAGCTTTACTAGCGACAGGGCGGGCACAGATACGCAGTATTTT
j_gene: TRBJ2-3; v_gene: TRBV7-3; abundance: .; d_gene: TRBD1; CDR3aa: CASSHPDRADEQYF; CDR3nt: TGTGCCAGCAGCCACCCGGACAGGGCCGACGAGCAGTATTTT
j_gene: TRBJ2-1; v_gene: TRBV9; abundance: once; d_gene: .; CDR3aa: CASSMGGGGCNEQFF; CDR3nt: TGTGCCAGCAGCATGGGGGGGGGCGGGTGCAATGAGCAGTTCTTC
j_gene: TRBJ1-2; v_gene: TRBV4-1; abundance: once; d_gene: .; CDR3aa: CASSQDRQINYGYTF; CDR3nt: TGCGCCAGCAGCCAAGATAGACAGATTAACTATGGCTACACCTTC
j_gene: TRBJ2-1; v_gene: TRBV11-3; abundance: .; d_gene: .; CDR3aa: CASSRDLTDYNEQFF; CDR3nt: TGTGCCAGCAGCCGAGATCTGACAGATTACAATGAGCAGTTCTTC
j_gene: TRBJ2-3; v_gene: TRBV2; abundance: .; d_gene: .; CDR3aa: CASSDGGLDEQFF; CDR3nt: TGTGCCAGCAGTGATGGGGGGCTCGATGAGCAGTTTTTC
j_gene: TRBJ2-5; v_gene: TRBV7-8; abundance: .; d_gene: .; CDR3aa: CASSFRGGDNPYF; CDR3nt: TGTGCCAGCAGTTTCCGAGGGGGAGACAACCCGTACTTC
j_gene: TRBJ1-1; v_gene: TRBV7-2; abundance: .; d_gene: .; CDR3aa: CASSFLLRGGTEAFF; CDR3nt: TGTGCCAGCAGCTTTCTGCTTCGGGGAGGCACTGAAGCTTTCTTT
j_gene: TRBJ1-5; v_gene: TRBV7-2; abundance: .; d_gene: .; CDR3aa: CASSQGGAEQHF; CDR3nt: TGTGCCAGCAGCCAAGGAGGCGCGGAGCAGCATTTT
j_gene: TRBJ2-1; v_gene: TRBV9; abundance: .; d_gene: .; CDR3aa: CASSVGSDAYYEQFF; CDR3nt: TGTGCCAGTAGCGTAGGTAGCGACGCTTACTACGAGCAGTTCTTC
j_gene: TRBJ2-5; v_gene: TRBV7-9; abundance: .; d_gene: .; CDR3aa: CASSLSGQMNTQAF; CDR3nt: TGTGCCAGCAGCTTAAGCGGTCAGATGAACACTCAAGCTTTC
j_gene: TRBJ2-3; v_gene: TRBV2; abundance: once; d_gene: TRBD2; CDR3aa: CSSWAGGTDAQYF; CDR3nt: TGTAGCAGCTGGGCGGGGGGCACAGATGCGCAGTATTTT
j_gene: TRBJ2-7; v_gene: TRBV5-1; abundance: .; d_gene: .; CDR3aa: CASSAWDTSSYEQYF; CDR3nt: TGCGCCAGCAGCGCGTGGGACACCTCCTCCTACGAGCAGTACTTC
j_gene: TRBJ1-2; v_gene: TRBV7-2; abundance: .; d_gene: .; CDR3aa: CASSFMLAGGPGDTF; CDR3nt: TGTGCCAGCAGCTTCATGTTAGCGGGGGGGCCAGGAGATACCTTC
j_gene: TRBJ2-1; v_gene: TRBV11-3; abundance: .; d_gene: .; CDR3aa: CASSLERDAYNEQFF; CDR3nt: TGTGCCAGCAGCTTGGAGAGGGACGCCTACAATGAGCAGTTCTTC
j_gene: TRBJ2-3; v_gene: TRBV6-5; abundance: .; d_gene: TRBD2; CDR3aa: CASSRGEGTDTQYF; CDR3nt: TGTGCCAGCAGTCGGGGGGAAGGCACAGATACGCAGTATTTT
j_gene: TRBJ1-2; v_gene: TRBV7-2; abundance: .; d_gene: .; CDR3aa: CASSSPDGAVDYYYTF; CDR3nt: TGTGCCAGCAGCTCGCCGGACGGCGCCGTCGATTACTACTACACCTTC
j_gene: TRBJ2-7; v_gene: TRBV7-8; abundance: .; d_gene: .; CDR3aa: CASSLAQGNDKQYF; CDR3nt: TGTGCCAGCAGCTTAGCGCAAGGTAACGATAAGCAGTATTTC
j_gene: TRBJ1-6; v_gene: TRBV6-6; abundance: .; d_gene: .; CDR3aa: CASIQSWGSGNSPLHF; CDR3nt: TGTGCCAGCATACAATCTTGGGGTAGTGGTAATTCACCCCTCCACTTT
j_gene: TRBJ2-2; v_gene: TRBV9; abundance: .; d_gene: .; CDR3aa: CASSGELFF; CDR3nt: TGTGCCAGCAGCGGGGAGCTGTTTTTT